The 17 T cell receptor beta chains below come from one sample, sequenced in a study of OX40 agonist ivuxolimab in advanced cancers. The assay was immunoSEQ multiplex PCR, and TCRdb's table has in-frame clones only and misses some. The sample gives about 22,000 clones, approximately 90% of which show up once; 25% is in the top ten. The material was CD4+ or CD8+ T cells sorted from blood, obtained in a trial of the OX40 agonist ivuxolimab. The receptors derive from an adult with an advanced solid tumor such as melanoma, head and neck, liver or kidney cancer.

This clone showed up just a few times. This chain uses TRBV7-8 with TRBJ2-7, with 8 bases matching TRBD2. The CDR3 loop spans 15 amino acids. From germline, CDR1 is SGHVS and CDR2 FQNEAQ. The V and J ends lost 4 bases and 1 base, in that order; junction bases with no gene match: 6. CDR3 in amino acids: CASSSSRGGSYEQYF. The CDR3 nucleotides read TGTGCCAGCAGCTCCTCTCGGGGGGGATCCTACGAGCAGTACTTC.

The CDR3 is CAWSVSPPKNIQYF. Written as DNA, the CDR3 is TGTGCCTGGAGTGTATCTCCCCCGAAAAACATTCAGTACTTC. The chain is built from TRBV30 and TRBJ2-4; D is unresolved. The ends were cut back, 0 bases at V and 4 bases at J, with 10 bases in the middle. The germline V gene has CDR1 GTSNPN and CDR2 SVGIG (reference sequence). CDR3 size: 14 residues.

CDR3 DNA sequence: TGTGCCAGCAGCGTAGAAGGGACGCCCAAAGAAGCTTTCTTT. Amino acid sequence: CASSVEGTPKEAFF. The V and J genes are TRBV9 and TRBJ1-1; the D gene is possibly TRBD1 (5 bases). CDR1 and CDR2 (germline): SGDLS, YYNGEE. V gave up 0 bases and J gave up 8 bases, with 14 bases separating them. The CDR3 has 14 residues.

Concerning this clone: One end of the junction is discordant with germline, which a read error may explain. The chain carries TRBV11-2 and TRBJ2-4, with D perhaps matching TRBD2 (5 bases). This CDR3 has 13 residues. Germline V gene sequence: CDR1 SGHAT, CDR2 FQNNGV. The CDR3 nucleotides are TGTGCCAACAGCTTTGACACTAGTGACATTCAGTACTTC. It translates to CANSFDTSDIQYF.

The V gene is TRBV4-2, the J gene TRBJ2-7; TRBD2 might be the D (5 bases). Germline V gene data show CDR1 as LGHNA and CDR2 as YNFKEQ. V lost 0 bases and J 4 bases, leaving 10 bases between the germline ends. This CDR3 has 14 residues. For the CDR3, the DNA is TGTGCCAGCAGCCAAGACCCTAGCACTTACGAGCAGTACTTC. This codes for CASSQDPSTYEQYF.

V usage is TRBV4-1 and J usage is TRBJ2-1; the D is unclear. CDR1 and CDR2 from the germline V gene are MGHRA and YSYEKL. CDR3 length: 13 residues. V was cut by 1 base and J by 7 bases, with 8 bases left in between. CDR3 sequence (DNA): TGCGCCAGCAGCCAAGTCTACGGGAATGAGCAGTTCTTC. Its protein is CASSQVYGNEQFF.

This clone came up once. This chain joins TRBV7-9 and TRBJ2-2; D is unclear. In germline, CDR1 is SEHNR, CDR2 FQNEAQ (reference sequence). Between the trimmed V and J ends, which lost 0 bases and 5 bases, there was a span of 4 bases. CDR3 size: 13 residues. CDR3 region: CASSLALTGELFF. CDR3 in DNA: TGTGCCAGCAGCTTAGCGCTAACCGGGGAGCTGTTTTTT.

This clone occurred once. The chain has TRBV4-1 and TRBJ2-7; 7 bases map to TRBD2. Germline-derived CDR1 and CDR2 are MGHRA and YSYEKL. The CDR3 is 13 amino acids. V lost 3 bases, J lost 4 bases, and 3 bases stayed unmatched. Here the CDR3 reads CASSHQREYEQYF. The CDR3, as DNA: TGCGCCAGCAGCCATCAGCGGGAATACGAGCAGTACTTC.

This clone occurred once. The chain links TRBV7-9 to TRBJ1-1, with D perhaps matching TRBD1 (6 bases). The CDR3 totals 14 residues. Germline values: CDR1 SEHNR, CDR2 FQNEAQ (reference sequence). The ends were cut back, 8 bases at V and 2 bases at J, with 15 bases in the middle. CDR3 amino acids: CASVRGQINTEAFF. CDR3 DNA sequence: TGTGCCAGCGTTAGAGGACAGATAAACACTGAAGCTTTCTTT.

The chain uses TRBV27 and TRBJ1-6, with 9 bases identical to TRBD1. The CDR3 totals 15 residues. The junction had 7 bases not matched to a gene; V was cut back by 5 bases and J by 8 bases. Germline V gene lookup returns CDR1 MNHEY and CDR2 SMNVEV (reference sequence). CDR3 bases: TGTGCCAGCAGTGAGACCGGGACAGGGCATTCACCCCTCCACTTT. Its translation is CASSETGTGHSPLHF.

This clone was seen a handful of times. This sequence joins TRBV27 and TRBJ2-3; 8 bases align to TRBD1. The germline V gene has CDR1 MNHEY and CDR2 SMNVEV (reference sequence). V lost 11 bases to trimming and J lost 6 bases; unmatched junction nucleotides: 13. The CDR3 loop spans 14 amino acids. For the CDR3, the DNA is TGTGCCGGCAAGACAGGGGACCCTAAGGATACGCAGTATTTT. Its translation: CAGKTGDPKDTQYF.

This clone has just a few counts. J is TRBJ2-1 and V is TRBV4-1, with D possibly being TRBD2 (6 bases). Trimming removed 3 bases from V and 4 bases from J, with 16 bases in between. The CDR3 consists of 16 residues. Germline CDR1 MGHRA, CDR2 YSYEKL. CDR3 sequence reads: CASSQAGRAGYNEQFF. For the CDR3, the DNA is TGCGCCAGCAGCCAGGCGGGTCGCGCGGGGTACAATGAGCAGTTCTTC.

The chain recombines TRBV27 with TRBJ2-1; D could derive from TRBD1 or TRBD2 (6 bases each). The CDR3 contains 17 residues. V lost 2 bases and J lost 2, with 16 bases in between. Germline-derived CDR1 and CDR2 are MNHEY and SMNVEV (reference sequence). The CDR3 nucleotides are TGTGCCAGCAGTTTAATCTCCCCCGGGGGCACCTACAATGAGCAGTTCTTC. Protein sequence: CASSLISPGGTYNEQFF.

The count of this clone is one. This chain links TRBV14 with TRBJ2-5; D remains unclear. The J call could be wrong; TRBJ2-7 is a better fit for the DNA end. The CDR3 covers 15 residues. Germline V gives CDR1 SGHDN, CDR2 FVKESK. The CDR3 DNA follows: TGTGCCAGCAGCCAAGTATCCGACCCCCCCGACGAGCAGTACTTC. Protein product: CASSQVSDPPDEQYF.

This rearrangement joins TRBV19 to TRBJ2-7; D is possibly TRBD1 (6 bases). This CDR3 spans 14 amino acids. CDR1 LNHDA and CDR2 SQIVND come from the germline V gene (reference sequence). The V end lost 3 bases, the J end lost 3 bases, and 12 bases lay between the germline ends. The CDR3 bases are TGTGCCAGTAGTATCGACAGGTCTTTCTACGAGCAGTACTTC. Protein: CASSIDRSFYEQYF.

In this sample, this clone turned up a few times. The rearrangement uses TRBV6-5 and TRBJ2-1, with D possibly matching TRBD2 (6 bases). The CDR3 has 14 amino acids. V shed 6 bases and J shed 5 bases, with 14 bases lying between them. The V gene's germline CDR1 is MNHEY and CDR2 SVGAGI. As DNA, the CDR3 is TGTGCCAGCAGCCTCGAGGTAGCGGACAATGAGCAGTTCTTC. Residues: CASSLEVADNEQFF.

The V and J genes are TRBV9 and TRBJ2-7; possible D gene TRBD1, 6 bases. This CDR3 is 14 amino acids long. Germline loops: CDR1 SGDLS, CDR2 YYNGEE. The V and J ends lost 1 base and 5 bases respectively, with 13 bases between them. The CDR3 DNA follows: TGTGCCAGCAGCGTAAACTACAGGGCCAACGAGCAGTACTTC. Its protein product is CASSVNYRANEQYF.